This TCR beta chain was profiled in a study of cytomegalovirus exposure and HLA in healthy donors. Study-level points and caveats: Association of a missense DCLRE1C variant with TCR beta V- and J-gene trimming was reported in a later analysis. In terms of immune exposure information, only CMV serostatus was available.

Concerning this clone itself: The target antigen is unknown.

In the PCR, 60 Vbeta and 13 Jbeta primers were used. The authors' processing: The authors later counted roughly 87 million unique TCR beta chains, roughly 11 million of them shared. Profiling relied on immunoSEQ multiplex PCR, and the TCRdb table lists in-frame clones only, not all of them. From that table come the V and J calls and clone size; the DNA was used to work out D and trimming. The data contain 150,000 to 200,000 clones, around 80% of them singletons. Germline CDR1 and CDR2: SGHNT and YYREEE (reference sequence). With V trimmed by 4 bases and J by 2 bases, 8 bases remained unmatched. CDR3 length: 15 amino acids.

The chain combines TRBV5-4 with TRBJ2-7; 8 nucleotides align to TRBD2. This clonotype was obtained from a man aged 35 to 55 in good health and CMV-seronegative. The sequenced material came from PBMCs. CDR3 sequence reads: CASSRGLAGTYEQYF. The CDR3 region has the DNA TGTGCCAGCAGCCGAGGACTAGCAGGTACCTACGAGCAGTACTTC.